These 8 T cell receptor beta chains originate from one sample sequenced in a study of CD4+ T cells in melanoma. Produced via immunoSEQ multiplex PCR; TCRdb's table is partial and in-frame only. The repertoire holds about 15,000 clones, around 80% seen once, with about 6% in the top ten. The sequenced sample was cells from a culture (not recorded whether cultured in vitro). All receptors derive from a human donor with melanoma.

The genes are TRBV7-3 and TRBJ1-1; D remains ambiguous. Trimming shortened V by 3 bases and J by 1 base, and 6 bases separated the two germline ends. The CDR3 has 13 amino acids. Germline values: CDR1 SGHTA, CDR2 FQGTGA. The CDR3 protein is CASSFSTNTEAFF. The CDR3 nucleotides read TGTGCCAGCAGCTTCTCAACGAACACTGAAGCTTTCTTT.

The chain links TRBV2 to TRBJ2-7; D is unclear. The ends were cut back, 2 bases at V and 0 bases at J, with 8 bases in the middle. This CDR3 region has 14 residues. Germline assignment: CDR1 SNHLY and CDR2 FYNNEI. The CDR3 reads CASSELENSYEQYF. CDR3 bases: TGTGCCAGCAGTGAATTGGAAAACTCCTACGAGCAGTACTTC.

The chain uses TRBV7-2 and TRBJ2-5; D is ambiguous. Germline CDR1 reads SGHTA; CDR2 reads FQGNSA. V shed 2 bases and J shed 5 bases, with 9 bases lying between them. This CDR3 region has 13 residues. DNA of the CDR3: TGTGCCAGCAGCTTATGGGGTCAGGAGACCCAGTACTTC. Protein: CASSLWGQETQYF. The entire variable domain, with the rest obtained from reference TRBV7-2 and TRBJ2-5, is as follows: GAGVSQSPSNKVTEKGKDVELRCDPISGHTALYWYRQSLGQGLEFLIYFQGNSAPDKSGLPSDRFSAERTGGSVSTLTIQRTQQEDSAVYLCASSLWGQETQYFGPGTRLLVL.

V gene TRBV9 combines with J gene TRBJ1-1; D remains unclear. Trimming removed 4 bases from V and 2 bases from J, with 12 bases in between. This CDR3 comprises 14 residues. From germline, CDR1 is SGDLS and CDR2 YYNGEE. CDR3 amino acids: CASSLDTRNTEAFF. CDR3 DNA: TGTGCCAGCAGCTTAGACACAAGAAACACTGAAGCTTTCTTT.

The chain links TRBV10-3 to TRBJ2-2; 7 bases are a match to TRBD1. This CDR3 comprises 16 residues. J lost 4 bases, V lost 0 bases, and 5 bases had no gene match. Germline CDR1 and CDR2: ENHRY and SYGVKD. The DNA of the CDR3 is TGTGCCATCAGTGAGTCGAAGACAGGGCCCACCGGGGAGCTGTTTTTT. This sequence encodes CAISESKTGPTGELFF.

This rearrangement joins TRBV30 to TRBJ2-5, with TRBD2 matching 9 bases. CDR1 GTSNPN and CDR2 SVGIG come from the germline V gene (reference sequence). The CDR3 consists of 14 residues. V dropped 2 bases and J dropped 5; count of bases not matched to a gene: 6. CDR3 coding DNA: TGTGCCTGGAGTACGCGGGGGGGCGGGGAGACCCAGTACTTC. The encoded protein is CAWSTRGGGETQYF.

This chain connects TRBV5-1 to TRBJ2-2; 9 nucleotides match TRBD1. This CDR3 is 17 amino acids long. With 4 bases clipped from V and 4 bases from J, the junction kept 11 bases outside the gene matches. Germline V gene data show CDR1 as SGHRS and CDR2 as YFSETQ. CDR3 nucleotides: TGCGCCAGCAGCCTGCCACCGGGACAGGGTTTCACCGGGGAGCTGTTTTTT. Amino acids: CASSLPPGQGFTGELFF.

The CDR3 region is CASRGKDRDNSPLHF. In DNA form, the CDR3 reads TGTGCCAGCAGAGGAAAGGACCGAGATAATTCACCCCTCCACTTT. J is TRBJ1-6 and V is TRBV6-6; no clear D. With 6 bases removed from V and 5 bases from J, the gap between germline ends came to 14 bases. This CDR3 contains 15 residues. The germline V gene has CDR1 MNHNY and CDR2 SVGAGI (reference sequence).